This T cell receptor beta chain was sequenced in a study of blood T cell repertoires in COVID-19. Study-wide context: Italy, Spain and the United States were the sources of the convalescent and acute COVID-19 samples. T cells, B-cell-depleted T cells, or PBMCs supplied cDNA or gDNA.

J gave up 4 bases and V 6 bases, and 7 bases lay outside the gene matches. The CDR3 consists of 15 residues. From germline, CDR1 is MNHEY and CDR2 SVGAGI. The authors' processing: Amplification from reference gene primers served as the basis for estimated nucleated cell counts. Only in-frame clones appear in the TCRdb table, and some are missing; sequencing was by immunoSEQ multiplex PCR. V and J calls and clone size come straight from that table; D and trimming were deduced from the DNA. This sample has approximately 260,000 clones; roughly 82% occur once, and the top ten carry 4% to 6%. The TCR sequence derives from a woman older than 75 with active or convalescent COVID-19. Sequencing input: peripheral blood. The chain carries TRBV6-5 and TRBJ1-4; 8 nucleotides line up with TRBD1. The CDR3 region is CASRSQGADNEKLFF. The CDR3 nucleotides read TGTGCCAGCAGGTCTCAGGGGGCTGATAATGAAAAACTGTTTTTT.